These 32 T cell receptor beta chains share one sample of origin, sequenced in a study of shared clonotypes between healthy human individuals. The assay was immunoSEQ multiplex PCR, and TCRdb's table has in-frame clones only and misses some. This table has about 2 million clones, roughly 94% appearing once. The sequenced sample was naive CD4+ T cells sorted from blood. The subset was: CD45RA+ positively selected. The receptor source for this set is a man younger than 30 in good health.

CDR3 DNA: TGTGCCAGCAGCTTGCAAGCCCTCGGGACTAGCGGGATGTTAAATGAGCAGTTCTTC. Amino acid sequence: CASSLQALGTSGMLNEQFF. This sequence joins TRBV7-2 and TRBJ2-1; 13 nucleotides match TRBD2. The germline V gene has CDR1 SGHTA and CDR2 FQGNSA. Trimming took 3 bases from V and 7 from J; bases not matched to a gene: 15. The length of the CDR3 is 19 residues.

J is TRBJ2-7 and V is TRBV4-1; 7 nucleotides agree with TRBD1. V lost 0 bases, J lost 0 bases, and 5 bases stayed unmatched. Germline CDR1 MGHRA, CDR2 YSYEKL. The CDR3 is 16 residues long. CDR3 bases: TGCGCCAGCAGCCAAGACCGGGACAGAAGCTCCTACGAGCAGTACTTC. Its translation is CASSQDRDRSSYEQYF.

The genes are TRBV4-3 and TRBJ2-3; the D is unclear. V gave up 1 base and J gave up 1 base, with 6 bases separating them. The CDR3 sequence is 14 residues long. Germline V gene lookup returns CDR1 LGHNA and CDR2 YSLEER. CDR3 sequence: CASSQVTRTDTQYF. The CDR3, as DNA: TGCGCCAGCAGCCAAGTAACTCGCACAGATACGCAGTATTTT.

This clone was detected once. This chain uses TRBV6-5 with TRBJ1-6; maybe TRBD1 (6 bases). CDR1 and CDR2 (germline): MNHEY, SVGAGI. V lost 6 bases, J lost 10 bases, and 19 bases lay in between. The CDR3 sequence is 15 residues long. The CDR3 loop is CASRTPLGGPSPLHF. The CDR3 coding sequence is TGTGCCAGCAGGACCCCCTTGGGGGGGCCCTCACCCCTCCACTTT.

To note about this clone: Other DNA sequences within the sample encode an identical CDR3. The chain combines TRBV18 with TRBJ2-7; the match to TRBD2 covers 10 bases. The CDR3 is 14 residues long. CDR1 KGHSH and CDR2 LQKENI come from the germline V gene. V shed 3 bases and J 1 base; nucleotides not matched to a gene: 0. The DNA of the CDR3 is TGTGCCAGCTCACCGGGACTAGCGTCCTACGAGCAGTACTTC. This gives the protein CASSPGLASYEQYF.

The chain uses TRBV5-6 and TRBJ2-7; D might be TRBD1 or TRBD2, each matching 6 bases. Germline-derived CDR1 and CDR2 are SGHDT and YYEEEE. The CDR3 is 16 amino acids. V was trimmed by 0 bases and J by 9 bases, leaving 22 bases between them. The CDR3, as DNA: TGTGCCAGCAGCTTGGGCGGCAGGGGATATACGGAGGGGCAGTACTTC. Amino acids: CASSLGGRGYTEGQYF.

This clone was detected a few times. Other DNA sequences from this sample encode an identical CDR3 as well. This chain uses TRBV7-9 with TRBJ1-2; no firm D call. V dropped 1 base and J dropped 8 bases, with 5 bases sitting between them. The length of the CDR3 is 11 residues. In germline, CDR1 is SEHNR, CDR2 FQNEAQ (reference sequence). The DNA for the CDR3 is TGTGCCAGCAGCTTAGGGGGAGGCTACACCTTC. Its translation: CASSLGGGYTF.

The V call is TRBV5-1, the J call TRBJ2-1; D is unclear. V lost 3 bases and J 4 bases, leaving 14 bases between the germline ends. Germline V gene lookup returns CDR1 SGHRS and CDR2 YFSETQ. CDR3 length equals 15 residues. CDR3 nucleotides: TGCGCCAGCAGCTCGGAAGGGTTTGAGTACAATGAGCAGTTCTTC. This translates into CASSSEGFEYNEQFF.

The chain links TRBV11-2 to TRBJ2-6; D is ambiguous. There are 15 residues in the CDR3. V was cut by 5 bases and J by 0 bases, with 8 bases left in between. Germline CDR1 and CDR2: SGHAT and FQNNGV. CDR3 nucleotides: TGTGCCAGCAGCGCTCAACCCTCTGGGGCCAACGTCCTGACTTTC. Protein: CASSAQPSGANVLTF.

This sequence joins TRBV9 and TRBJ1-1, with D tentatively TRBD1 (6 bases). Germline V gene data show CDR1 as SGDLS and CDR2 as YYNGEE. The CDR3 runs 12 residues. Deletions cut 5 bases from V and 7 bases from J, with 12 bases between. The CDR3 nucleotides read TGTGCCAGCAGTAGGACAGATAATGAAGCTTTCTTT. This codes for CASSRTDNEAFF.

This rearrangement joins TRBV7-9 to TRBJ1-4; 7 bases are shared with TRBD1. Per germline, CDR1 SEHNR and CDR2 FQNEAQ (reference sequence). The V and J ends lost 7 bases and 8 bases, in that order; junction bases with no gene match: 16. This CDR3 region has 16 residues. CDR3 bases: TGTGCCAGCACCCTAAAGGGGGACAGACCGGGCGAAAAACTGTTTTTT. This gives the protein CASTLKGDRPGEKLFF.

The V gene is TRBV10-3, the J gene TRBJ2-7; D is possibly TRBD2 (7 bases). CDR3 size: 15 residues. Trimming cost V 5 bases and J 7 bases, with 21 bases left between them. Germline loops: CDR1 ENHRY, CDR2 SYGVKD. The CDR3 protein is CAISNNLLGGLEQYF. CDR3 bases: TGTGCCATCAGTAACAATCTCCTGGGGGGGCTAGAGCAGTACTTC.

V gene TRBV25-1 combines with J gene TRBJ2-3; 11 nucleotides line up with TRBD2. The junction had 8 bases not matched to a gene; V was cut back by 10 bases and J by 5 bases. The CDR3 loop spans 14 amino acids. CDR1 is MGHDK, CDR2 SYGVNS, per germline. Written as DNA, the CDR3 is TGTGCCACGGGGGTAGCGGGAGGGTTAGATACGCAGTATTTT. It codes for CATGVAGGLDTQYF.

This chain links TRBV9 with TRBJ2-3, with TRBD1 matching over 9 bases. CDR1 and CDR2 from the germline V gene are SGDLS and YYNGEE. The J segment lost 1 base and the V segment lost 2 bases, leaving 2 bases of the junction unmatched. This CDR3 has 15 amino acids. The CDR3 loop is CASSVWTGGTDTQYF. The CDR3 DNA follows: TGTGCCAGCAGCGTGTGGACAGGGGGCACAGATACGCAGTATTTT.

V gene TRBV28 combines with J gene TRBJ1-3, with D perhaps TRBD1 (5 bases). This CDR3 comprises 16 residues. Germline values: CDR1 MDHEN, CDR2 SYDVKM. Trimming pared 4 bases from V and 0 bases from J, leaving 13 bases between. The CDR3 protein is CASSYGTASSGNTIYF. The CDR3 DNA reads TGTGCCAGCAGTTACGGGACGGCGAGCTCTGGAAACACCATATATTTT. The whole variable domain, remainder taken from reference TRBV28 and TRBJ1-3, is DVKVTQSSRYLVKRTGEKVFLECVQDMDHENMFWYRQDPGLGLRLIYFSYDVKMKEKGDIPEGYSVSREKKERFSLILESASTNQTSMYLCASSYGTASSGNTIYFGEGSWLTVV.

The V gene is TRBV19, the J gene TRBJ1-6; 9 nucleotides match TRBD1. The length of the CDR3 is 15 residues. Unmatched junction bases numbered 2, after V lost 4 bases and J lost 4 bases. Germline V lookup: CDR1 LNHDA, CDR2 SQIVND (reference sequence). CDR3 amino acids: CASSRQGDYNSPLHF. CDR3 coding DNA: TGTGCCAGTAGTAGACAGGGGGATTATAATTCACCCCTCCACTTT.

This clone was seen a single time. The rearrangement joins TRBV11-2 to TRBJ1-1, with D possibly matching TRBD1 (5 bases). V lost 1 base and J 10 bases, leaving 13 bases between the germline ends. Germline CDR1 and CDR2: SGHAT and FQNNGV. This CDR3 has 13 amino acids. CDR3 sequence (DNA): TGTGCCAGCAGCTTAGGTGCCCCGGGGGTAGCTTTCTTT. Protein sequence: CASSLGAPGVAFF.

The chain combines TRBV6-5 with TRBJ2-3, with 7 bases fitting TRBD2. In germline, CDR1 is MNHEY, CDR2 SVGAGI. With V trimmed by 6 bases and J by 5 bases, 8 bases remained unmatched. The CDR3 extends over 14 amino acids. CDR3 in amino acids: CASSDVTSLDTQYF. The CDR3 bases are TGTGCCAGCAGCGACGTGACTAGCCTAGATACGCAGTATTTT.

This sequence joins TRBV18 and TRBJ1-6, with a possible D match to TRBD1 (5 bases). Germline V gene data show CDR1 as KGHSH and CDR2 as LQKENI. The CDR3 is 16 residues long. The V and J ends lost 2 bases and 9 bases respectively, with 17 bases between them. This CDR3 reads CASSPAGSGASSPLHF. The DNA of the CDR3 is TGTGCCAGCTCACCAGCCGGGAGTGGGGCTAGTTCACCCCTCCACTTT.

The count of this clone is one. This chain links TRBV18 with TRBJ1-4; no firm D call. Trimming took off 2 bases at V and 0 bases at J, with 16 bases between the two ends. This CDR3 spans 18 amino acids. Germline V gene sequence: CDR1 KGHSH, CDR2 LQKENI. CDR3 in amino acids: CASSPNSIPSTTNEKLFF. The CDR3 region has the DNA TGTGCCAGCTCACCAAACAGCATCCCATCAACAACTAATGAAAAACTGTTTTTT.

The chain combines TRBV7-2 with TRBJ2-1, with 11 nucleotides matching TRBD2. After removal of 2 bases from V and 7 bases from J, the junction contained 4 bases not matched to a gene. This CDR3 has 15 residues. CDR1 and CDR2 from the germline V gene are SGHTA and FQGNSA. The CDR3 spells CASSLQASGRNEQFF. In nucleotides, the CDR3 is TGTGCCAGCAGCTTACAGGCTAGCGGGAGGAATGAGCAGTTCTTC.

In this sample, this clone turned up once. The CDR3: CASSQAASGGNTDTQYF. For the CDR3, the DNA is TGTGCCAGCAGCCAAGCGGCTAGCGGGGGGAACACAGATACGCAGTATTTT. This chain connects TRBV7-9 to TRBJ2-3, with TRBD2 matching over 11 bases. This CDR3 has 17 amino acids. In germline, CDR1 is SEHNR, CDR2 FQNEAQ (reference sequence). The V and J ends lost 5 bases and 2 bases, in that order; junction bases with no gene match: 9.

The gene calls are TRBV19 and TRBJ2-4; tentatively, D is TRBD1 or TRBD2 (5 bases each). Germline V gene data show CDR1 as LNHDA and CDR2 as SQIVND (reference sequence). The CDR3 totals 17 residues. V shed 6 bases and J shed 0 bases, with 18 bases lying between them. The CDR3 loop is CASSPGLGVLAKNIQYF. As DNA, the CDR3 is TGTGCCAGTAGCCCTGGTTTGGGGGTCCTAGCCAAAAACATTCAGTACTTC.

This clone was observed a single time. V usage is TRBV10-2 and J usage is TRBJ2-7, with 12 bases identical to TRBD2. The length of the CDR3 is 13 residues. Unmatched junction bases numbered 2, after V lost 6 bases and J lost 5 bases. CDR1 is WSHSY, CDR2 SAAADI, per germline. Written as DNA, the CDR3 is TGCGCCAGCAGGACTAGCGGGAGTAACGAGCAGTACTTC. It encodes CASRTSGSNEQYF.

This chain links TRBV7-9 with TRBJ1-4; D gene uncertain. The CDR3 spans 14 residues. In germline, CDR1 is SEHNR, CDR2 FQNEAQ (reference sequence). Trimming took 0 bases from V and 2 from J, leaving 4 bases between them. The CDR3: CASSLAPTNEKLFF. Written as DNA, the CDR3 is TGTGCCAGCAGCTTAGCTCCGACTAATGAAAAACTGTTTTTT.

This clone has a handful of counts. The chain's CDR3 is CASSWGPHTDTQYF. The CDR3 DNA reads TGCGCCAGCAGCTGGGGGCCGCACACAGATACGCAGTATTTT. The chain employs TRBV5-1 and TRBJ2-3, with a weak D call TRBD1 (6 bases). Trimming removed 3 bases from V and 2 bases from J, with 10 bases in between. The CDR3 is made up of 14 amino acids. Germline V gene data show CDR1 as SGHRS and CDR2 as YFSETQ.

This clone is a singleton in its sample. Sequence at one end of the junction differs from germline and may be a read error. The V and J genes are TRBV9 and TRBJ2-2, with unresolved D. The length of the CDR3 is 16 residues. Germline lookup yields CDR1 SGDLS and CDR2 YYNGEE. The CDR3 sequence: CTSSVEAHRNTGELFF. The CDR3 DNA is TGTACCAGCAGCGTAGAAGCCCACCGTAACACCGGGGAGCTGTTTTTT. The whole variable domain, remainder taken from reference TRBV9 and TRBJ2-2, is DSGVTQTPKHLITATGQRVTLRCSPRSGDLSVYWYQQSLDQGLQFLIQYYNGEERAKGNILERFSAQQFPDLHSELNLSSLELGDSALYFCTSSVEAHRNTGELFFGEGSRLTVL.

Remarks on this clone: One end of the junction varies from germline; a read error may be responsible. Distinct nucleotide sequences in the sample also encode this CDR3. This rearrangement joins TRBV7-2 to TRBJ1-2; 7 positions agree with TRBD1. The germline gives CDR1 SGHTA, CDR2 FQGNSA. This CDR3 region has 13 residues. The CDR3 DNA follows: TGTGCCAGCAGCCCTAGGACAGGCCATGGTTACACCTTC. It translates to CASSPRTGHGYTF.

This rearrangement joins TRBV2 to TRBJ2-7, with TRBD2 identical over 7 bases. CDR1 and CDR2 from the germline V gene are SNHLY and FYNNEI. This CDR3 spans 15 amino acids. V lost 5 bases to trimming and J lost 2 bases; unmatched junction nucleotides: 9. The CDR3: CASSTSSGEAYEQYF. The CDR3 DNA sequence: TGTGCCAGCAGTACCTCTAGCGGAGAAGCCTACGAGCAGTACTTC.

Worth noting for this clone: The sample holds other DNA sequences that translate to the same CDR3. The gene calls are TRBV6-5 and TRBJ1-3; D not resolved. This CDR3 has 14 residues. V dropped 2 bases and J dropped 2 bases, with 7 bases sitting between them. Germline CDR1 reads MNHEY; CDR2 reads SVGAGI. CDR3 in DNA: TGTGCCAGCAGTTACAGTCGGGCTGGAAACACCATATATTTT. Encoded protein: CASSYSRAGNTIYF.

The chain links TRBV5-6 to TRBJ2-5; the D gene is possibly TRBD2 (6 bases). This CDR3 is 16 amino acids long. V was trimmed by 1 base and J by 5 bases, leaving 18 bases between them. CDR1 is SGHDT, CDR2 YYEEEE, per germline. Written as DNA, the CDR3 is TGTGCCAGCAGCTTGCCCGGACTAAGGTTGGCTGAGACCCAGTACTTC. Its translation: CASSLPGLRLAETQYF. Filled out from reference TRBV5-6 and TRBJ2-5, the complete variable domain reads DAGVTQSPTHLIKTRGQQVTLRCSPKSGHDTVSWYQQALGQGPQFIFQYYEEEERQRGNFPDRFSGHQFPNYSSELNVNALLLGDSALYLCASSLPGLRLAETQYFGPGTRLLVL.

In regard to this clone: This same CDR3 is encoded by further DNA sequences in the sample. The chain recombines TRBV28 with TRBJ1-2; unclear D gene. Germline CDR1 and CDR2: MDHEN and SYDVKM. Trimming removed 5 bases from V and 5 bases from J, with 12 bases in between. The CDR3 runs to 13 residues. As DNA, the CDR3 is TGTGCCAGCAGTCCCGGCAGGCCTTATGGCTACACCTTC. Amino acid sequence: CASSPGRPYGYTF.